A single TCR beta chain is shown here with its context. Germline values: CDR1 KGHSH, CDR2 LQKENI. The CDR3 totals 16 residues. V lost 4 bases to trimming and J lost 4 bases, with 19 bases between them. The data belong to a study of CD8 T cells in Susac syndrome. Sequencing targeted TCR beta in blood CD8+ and CD4+ T cells. It was with random hexamers that 0.5 to 1 ug RNA was reverse transcribed. A multiplex approach, immunoSEQ multiplex PCR, amplified TCR beta CDR3 across 54 Vbeta and 13 Jbeta. MiXCR was run by TCRdb on the immunoSEQ multiplex PCR reads, yielding one entry per CDR3 protein. The table shows roughly 400,000 distinct CDR3 sequences, with approximately 85% occurring only once.

The sequencing sample was made of CD8+ T cells from PBMCs. The chain carries TRBV18 and TRBJ2-5; D is tentatively TRBD1 or TRBD2 (5 bases each). The receptor was derived from a human donor with multiple sclerosis. CDR3 residues: CASSRSGTEPGETQYF. DNA for the CDR3: TGTGCCAGCTCACGCTCCGGGACGGAGCCGGGAGAGACCCAGTACTTC.